This T cell receptor beta chain was sequenced during a study of shared clonotypes between healthy human individuals. Study in general: Each donor had three CD4 naive, three CD4 memory, two CD8 naive and one CD8 memory plate.

This CDR3 has 18 amino acids. Germline loops: CDR1 SEHNR, CDR2 FQNEAQ (reference sequence). With V trimmed by 1 base and J by 0 bases, 4 bases remained unmatched. The assay used deep level. Sequencing used immunoSEQ multiplex PCR; TCRdb keeps in-frame clones, though not all of them. The profile covers 600,000 to 700,000 clones, with around four fifths appearing a single time and 1.5% to 2% taken by the ten largest. Turning to this clone: What it binds is not known.

General study results and limits: Since donors were few, the genetic and exposure-history diversity represented was limited.

Material for sequencing was memory CD4+ T cells sorted from blood. Noted subset: CD45RA-negative fraction. This clonotype was sampled from a woman in her 30s in good health. The chain uses TRBV7-9 and TRBJ2-7; 15 bases match TRBD2. The CDR3 bases are TGTGCCAGCAGCTTAGGGACTAGCGGGAGGGGAAGCTCCTACGAGCAGTACTTC. This encodes CASSLGTSGRGSSYEQYF.